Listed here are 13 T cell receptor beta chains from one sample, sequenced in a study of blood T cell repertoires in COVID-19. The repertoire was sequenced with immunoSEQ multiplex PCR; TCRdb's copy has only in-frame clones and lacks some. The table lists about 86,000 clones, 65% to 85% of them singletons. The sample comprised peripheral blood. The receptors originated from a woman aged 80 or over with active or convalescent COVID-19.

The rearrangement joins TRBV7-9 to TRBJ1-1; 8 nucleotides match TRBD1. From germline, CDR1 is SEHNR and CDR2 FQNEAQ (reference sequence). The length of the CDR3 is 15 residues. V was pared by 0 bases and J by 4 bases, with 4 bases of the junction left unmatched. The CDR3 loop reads CASSLAQGASTEAFF. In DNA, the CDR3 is TGTGCCAGCAGCTTAGCGCAGGGGGCGAGCACTGAAGCTTTCTTT. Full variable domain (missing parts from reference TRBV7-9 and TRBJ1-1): DTGVSQNPRHKITKRGQNVTFRCDPISEHNRLYWYRQTLGQGPEFLTYFQNEAQLEKSRLLSDRFSAERPKGSFSTLEIQRTEQGDSAMYLCASSLAQGASTEAFFGQGTRLTVV.

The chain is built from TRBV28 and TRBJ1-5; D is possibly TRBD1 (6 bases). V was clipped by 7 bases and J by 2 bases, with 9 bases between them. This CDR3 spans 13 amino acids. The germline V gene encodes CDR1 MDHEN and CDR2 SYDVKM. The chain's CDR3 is CASIHRGNQPQHF. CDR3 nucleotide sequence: TGTGCCAGCATTCACAGGGGCAATCAGCCCCAGCATTTT.

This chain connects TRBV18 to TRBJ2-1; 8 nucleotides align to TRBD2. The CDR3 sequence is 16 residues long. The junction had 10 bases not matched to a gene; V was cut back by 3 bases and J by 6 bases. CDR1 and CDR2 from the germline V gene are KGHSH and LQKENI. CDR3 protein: CASSPDIVRGGNEQFF. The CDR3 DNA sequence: TGTGCCAGCTCACCCGATATAGTCCGGGGGGGCAATGAGCAGTTCTTC.

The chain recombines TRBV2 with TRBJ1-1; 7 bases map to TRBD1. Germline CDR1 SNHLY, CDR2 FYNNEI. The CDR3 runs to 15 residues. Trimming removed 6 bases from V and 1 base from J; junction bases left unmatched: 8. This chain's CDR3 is CASRAYRGANTEAFF. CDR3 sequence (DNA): TGTGCCAGCAGAGCATACAGGGGCGCGAACACTGAAGCTTTCTTT.

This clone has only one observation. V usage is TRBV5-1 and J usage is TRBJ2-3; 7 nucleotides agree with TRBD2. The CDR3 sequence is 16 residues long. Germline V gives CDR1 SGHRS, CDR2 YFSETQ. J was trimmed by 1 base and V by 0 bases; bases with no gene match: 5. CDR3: CASSLGPSGGTDTQYF. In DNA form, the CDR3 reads TGCGCCAGCAGCTTGGGCCCTAGCGGAGGCACAGATACGCAGTATTTT.

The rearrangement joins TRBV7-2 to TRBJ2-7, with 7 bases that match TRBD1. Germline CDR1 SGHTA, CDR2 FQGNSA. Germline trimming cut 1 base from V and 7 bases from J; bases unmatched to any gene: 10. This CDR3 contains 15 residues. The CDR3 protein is CASSLDRGRPQEQYF. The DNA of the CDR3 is TGTGCCAGCAGCTTAGACAGGGGACGCCCCCAGGAGCAGTACTTC.

The chain's CDR3 is CASSLSGSDRAGNTIYF. The CDR3 DNA follows: TGCGCCAGCAGCTTGAGCGGTTCGGACAGGGCTGGAAACACCATATATTTT. This chain links TRBV5-1 with TRBJ1-3, with 8 bases identical to TRBD1. This CDR3 contains 17 residues. J lost 2 bases, V lost 1 base, and 8 bases had no gene match. Germline CDR1 and CDR2: SGHRS and YFSETQ.

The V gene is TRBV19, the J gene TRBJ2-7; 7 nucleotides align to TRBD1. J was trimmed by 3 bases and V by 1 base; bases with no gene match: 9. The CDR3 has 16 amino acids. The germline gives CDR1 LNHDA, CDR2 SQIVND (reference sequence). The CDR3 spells CASSIGTGLEYYEQYF. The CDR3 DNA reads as TGTGCCAGTAGTATAGGGACAGGCTTAGAATACTACGAGCAGTACTTC.

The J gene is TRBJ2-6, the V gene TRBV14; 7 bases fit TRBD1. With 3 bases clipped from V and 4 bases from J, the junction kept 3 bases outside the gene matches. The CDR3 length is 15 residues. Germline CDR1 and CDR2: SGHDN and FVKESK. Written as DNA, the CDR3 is TGTGCCAGCAGCCATACAGGGGCCGGGGCCAACGTCCTGACTTTC. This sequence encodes CASSHTGAGANVLTF.

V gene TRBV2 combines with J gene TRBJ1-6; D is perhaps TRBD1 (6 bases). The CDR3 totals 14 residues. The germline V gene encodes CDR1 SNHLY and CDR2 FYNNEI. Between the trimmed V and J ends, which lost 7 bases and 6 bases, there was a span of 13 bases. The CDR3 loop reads CASKIGGSNSPLHF. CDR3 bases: TGTGCCAGCAAGATAGGGGGTAGTAATTCACCCCTCCACTTT. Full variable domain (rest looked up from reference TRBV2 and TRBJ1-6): EPEVTQTPSHQVTQMGQEVILRCVPISNHLYFYWYRQILGQKVEFLVSFYNNEISEKSEIFDDQFSVERPDGSNFTLKIRSTKLEDSAMYFCASKIGGSNSPLHFGNGTRLTVT.

The CDR3 bases are TGTGCCAGCAGCCCCCAGCGGGAGAGCAATGAGCAGTTCTTC. Residues: CASSPQRESNEQFF. This rearrangement joins TRBV3-1 (or the pseudogene TRBV3-2) to TRBJ2-1; the match to TRBD2 covers 8 bases. CDR1 and CDR2 from the germline V gene are LGHDT and YNNKEL (reference sequence). With 4 bases clipped from V and 6 bases from J, the junction kept 5 bases outside the gene matches. This CDR3 has 14 residues.

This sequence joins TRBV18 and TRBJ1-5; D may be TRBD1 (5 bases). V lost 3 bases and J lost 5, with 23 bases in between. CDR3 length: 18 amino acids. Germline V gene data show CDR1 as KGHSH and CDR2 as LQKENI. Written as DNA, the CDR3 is TGTGCCAGCTCACCTACCGGGCCGGGACTGGGGAACGATCAGCCCCAGCATTTT. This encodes CASSPTGPGLGNDQPQHF.

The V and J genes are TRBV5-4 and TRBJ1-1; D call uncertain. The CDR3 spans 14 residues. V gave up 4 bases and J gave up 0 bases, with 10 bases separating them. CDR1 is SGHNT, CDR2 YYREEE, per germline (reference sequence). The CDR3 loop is CASSPYALNTEAFF. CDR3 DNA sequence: TGTGCCAGCAGCCCCTACGCCTTGAACACTGAAGCTTTCTTT.